The 3 T cell receptor beta chains below all came from one sample that was sequenced in a study of T cells after posttransplantation cyclophosphamide. TCRdb's table, derived via immunoSEQ multiplex PCR, lists solely in-frame clones and lacks some. This sample comprises 44,000 or so clones, none seen once only. The sequenced sample consisted of PBMCs. Receptors were obtained from a man aged 35-49 years in good health, CMV-negative, and a related stem cell transplant donor.

This clone was seen at least ten times. This chain joins TRBV20-1 and TRBJ2-1; 7 bases agree with TRBD1. Trimming took 6 bases from V and 9 from J; bases not matched to a gene: 5. CDR1 is DFQATT, CDR2 SNEGSKA, per germline (reference sequence). This CDR3 region has 11 residues. CDR3 sequence reads: CSASGGIEQFF. For the CDR3, the DNA is TGCAGTGCGTCAGGGGGTATTGAGCAGTTCTTC.

This clone was seen at least ten times. Written as DNA, the CDR3 is TGTGCCATCAGTGACCGGGACAGGGAACAGCCCCAGCATTTT. Protein sequence: CAISDRDREQPQHF. The gene calls are TRBV10-3 and TRBJ1-5, with 9 bases fitting TRBD1. Germline-derived CDR1 and CDR2 are ENHRY and SYGVKD. The CDR3 contains 14 residues. V trimming: 3 bases; J trimming: 7 bases; junction bases outside the gene matches: 4.

This clone was detected ten times or more. The V call is TRBV6-5, the J call TRBJ2-5; 7 bases line up with TRBD1. V was pared by 6 bases and J by 5 bases, with 6 bases of the junction left unmatched. This CDR3 contains 13 residues. Looked up from germline, CDR1 is MNHEY and CDR2 is SVGAGI. CDR3 sequence: CASRAQGRETQYF. CDR3 DNA sequence: TGTGCCAGCAGGGCACAGGGGCGGGAGACCCAGTACTTC.